The rows below give T cell receptor beta chains drawn from one sample of a study of T cell repertoires in cytomegalovirus infection. TCRdb re-derived calls from the reads in MiXCR, one entry per CDR3 protein. Among some 300,000 distinct CDR3 sequences listed, approximately 10% were seen once. The specimen sequenced was PBMCs. These receptors were taken from a human donor in good health (CMV status not recorded). Some clones in this sample may be carry-over from other donors' samples. Both conserved end residues are part of each CDR3.

v_call	j_call	cdr3_aa
TRBV18	TRBJ2-1	CASSPRELPQNNEQFF
TRBV20-1	TRBJ2-7	CSARFTGVRSYEQYF
TRBV12-5	TRBJ2-1	CASGPGTSFADEQFF
TRBV7-9	TRBJ1-5	CASSTGTGSGNLPQHF
TRBV15	TRBJ2-5	CATSPLVTGAQETQYF
TRBV6-5	TRBJ1-4	CASSYSTGWSNEKLFF
TRBV7-9	TRBJ2-1	CASSSPAGSGGYNEQFF
TRBV5-6	TRBJ2-1	CASSSGTVTEQFF
TRBV12-3/TRBV12-4	TRBJ2-1	CASSSDYHNEQFF
TRBV5-4	TRBJ2-7	CASSARLGFGEQYF
TRBV10-3	TRBJ1-5	CAISPEALSNQPQHF
TRBV7-2	TRBJ2-1	CASSFPSATGDYNEQFF
TRBV7-6	TRBJ2-2	CASSLAGQGEGTGELFF
TRBV5-8	TRBJ1-1	CASSLERNTEAFF
TRBV23-1	TRBJ2-7	CASRLAAEQYF
TRBV20-1	TRBJ2-3	CSARSTSTDTQYF
TRBV29-1	TRBJ1-2	CSAATGGNYGYTF
TRBV12-3/TRBV12-4	TRBJ1-1	CASSLGGSVTEAFF
TRBV27	TRBJ2-2	CASSLTGAVTGELFF
TRBV29-1	TRBJ1-1	CSVAEGSYTEAFF
TRBV14	TRBJ2-3	CASSSLSGGGLGGDTQYF
TRBV2	TRBJ2-3	CASRQGTAADTQYF
TRBV7-9	TRBJ2-1	CASSPGPTGYNEQFF
TRBV20-1	TRBJ1-3	CSAPRRDNSGNTIYF
TRBV29-1	TRBJ2-6	CSVEEGGRGRYIGANVLTF
TRBV14	TRBJ1-2	CASSHPGQGRNYGYTF
TRBV7-9	TRBJ2-5	CASSLAPMADQETQYF
TRBV5-1	TRBJ2-3	CASRSGTSADTQYF
TRBV24-1	TRBJ2-5	CATSADRFLETQYF
TRBV20-1	TRBJ2-1	CSARIHVPGRNNEQFF
TRBV29-1	TRBJ2-3	CSVESKYTDTQYF
TRBV7-6	TRBJ2-3	CASSLGLGGGAVDTQYF
TRBV5-5	TRBJ2-5	CASSPGTSGRETQYF
TRBV29-1	TRBJ2-1	CSVLSGTQVGFF
TRBV29-1	TRBJ1-1	CSVGGPLNTEAFF
TRBV23-1	TRBJ1-5	CASRRPSASNQPQHF
TRBV19	TRBJ2-1	CASSMGQGAGNEQFF
TRBV25-1	TRBJ1-2	CASSESWAGAYGYTF
TRBV28	TRBJ2-1	CASSFTLGRTPNEQFF
TRBV29-1	TRBJ2-3	CKEGPGRTDTQYF
TRBV7-9	TRBJ1-1	CASSSLSMNTEAFF